Listed here are 23 T cell receptor beta chains from one sample, sequenced in a study of blood T cell repertoires in COVID-19. Sequenced by immunoSEQ multiplex PCR; TCRdb stores in-frame clones only, minus some. The sample yields 330,000 or so clones, roughly 90% seen once. The sequenced sample was PBMCs or T cells enriched from blood (not recorded which). Every receptor here comes from a woman aged 25 to 39 who had recovered from COVID-19.

V usage is TRBV2 and J usage is TRBJ2-5; TRBD2 matches at 10 bases. V trimming: 8 bases; J trimming: 3 bases; junction bases outside the gene matches: 9. The CDR3 extends over 15 amino acids. CDR1 and CDR2 (germline): SNHLY, FYNNEI. CDR3 coding DNA: TGTGCCAGCGTAAAGGAGCGGGGGGGCGAAGAGACCCAGTACTTC. This gives the protein CASVKERGGEETQYF.

The V gene is TRBV7-2, the J gene TRBJ1-4; 9 bases fit TRBD1. The CDR3 totals 15 residues. V lost 4 bases, J lost 7 bases, and 7 bases stayed unmatched. The germline V gene has CDR1 SGHTA and CDR2 FQGNSA. CDR3 sequence: CASSSGGTGTEKLFF. CDR3 bases: TGTGCCAGCAGCTCAGGGGGGACAGGGACTGAAAAACTGTTTTTT.

The V and J genes are TRBV18 and TRBJ1-1, with 11 nucleotides matching TRBD1. With V trimmed by 8 bases and J by 10 bases, 12 bases remained unmatched. CDR1 is KGHSH and CDR2 is LQKENI in the germline V gene. CDR3 size: 14 residues. CDR3 region: CASARDRGEKTAFF. The CDR3 DNA sequence: TGTGCCAGCGCCCGGGACAGGGGGGAAAAAACAGCTTTCTTT.

This sequence joins TRBV27 and TRBJ2-1; TRBD2 matches at 13 bases. In germline, CDR1 is MNHEY, CDR2 SMNVEV (reference sequence). The V segment lost 6 bases and the J segment 7 bases; nucleotides outside the gene matches: 12. This CDR3 contains 17 residues. The CDR3: CASRSLGLAGSGNEQFF. The CDR3 nucleotides are TGTGCCAGCAGATCATTGGGACTAGCGGGATCGGGGAATGAGCAGTTCTTC.

V is TRBV9 and J is TRBJ2-7; no reliable D call. The CDR3 is 14 amino acids. The germline V gene encodes CDR1 SGDLS and CDR2 YYNGEE. Trimming stripped 0 bases from V and 4 bases from J, with 11 bases between. CDR3 nucleotides: TGTGCCAGCAGCGTAGCGCCGAGTACGTACGAGCAGTACTTC. Encoded protein: CASSVAPSTYEQYF.

This chain joins TRBV20-1 and TRBJ2-3; 7 nucleotides agree with TRBD1. The CDR3 contains 15 residues. CDR1 is DFQATT and CDR2 is SNEGSKA in the germline V gene (reference sequence). Trimming took 3 bases from V and 4 from J; bases not matched to a gene: 10. In nucleotides, the CDR3 is TGCAGTGCTAGTTCGACAGGGTATGGCGCAGATACGCAGTATTTT. Translated: CSASSTGYGADTQYF.

This chain joins TRBV4-3 and TRBJ2-2, with TRBD2 matching over 10 bases. The CDR3 has 19 residues. Trimming removed 1 base from V and 6 bases from J; junction bases left unmatched: 14. From germline, CDR1 is LGHNA and CDR2 YSLEER. The chain's CDR3 is CASSQAPLLAGVIAGELFF. CDR3 DNA sequence: TGCGCCAGCAGCCAAGCCCCTCTCCTAGCGGGAGTCATCGCCGGGGAGCTGTTTTTT.

J is TRBJ2-5 and V is TRBV7-3; 7 bases fit TRBD1. Trimming took 8 bases from V and 4 from J; bases not matched to a gene: 13. This CDR3 is built from 15 residues. Germline-derived CDR1 and CDR2 are SGHTA and FQGTGA. The DNA for the CDR3 is TGTGCCAGCGAAAAGGGGGCAGGTCCCCGAGAGACCCAGTACTTC. Amino acid sequence: CASEKGAGPRETQYF.

The chain has TRBV5-1 and TRBJ2-7; 9 nucleotides match TRBD1. The CDR3 is made up of 15 amino acids. V lost 2 bases to trimming and J lost 0 bases; unmatched junction nucleotides: 3. Germline V gene data show CDR1 as SGHRS and CDR2 as YFSETQ. The CDR3 spells CASSFDRGSSYEQYF. CDR3 coding DNA: TGCGCCAGCAGCTTCGACAGGGGGAGCTCCTACGAGCAGTACTTC.

This sequence joins TRBV6-2 or TRBV6-3 and TRBJ1-5; D ambiguous. The CDR3 is made up of 14 amino acids. The ends were cut back, 5 bases at V and 1 base at J, with 9 bases in the middle. Germline V gene sequence: CDR1 MNHEY, CDR2 SVGEGT. The CDR3 protein is CASSPQFSNQPQHF. The DNA for the CDR3 is TGTGCCAGCAGTCCCCAATTCAGCAATCAGCCCCAGCATTTT.

The J gene is TRBJ1-4, the V gene TRBV4-1, with 8 bases aligning to TRBD1. The trim removed 4 bases at V and 8 bases at J, leaving 9 bases unmatched. Germline CDR1 reads MGHRA; CDR2 reads YSYEKL. The CDR3 has 15 amino acids. Here the CDR3 DNA reads TGCGCCAGCAGCCGCGGACAGGGAGAAGACGAAAAACTGTTTTTT. Translation: CASSRGQGEDEKLFF.

The chain links TRBV11-3 to TRBJ2-3, with 10 bases lining up with TRBD2. The length of the CDR3 is 16 residues. CDR1 and CDR2 (germline): SGHNT, YENEEA. V was pared by 1 base and J by 0 bases, with 1 base of the junction left unmatched. This CDR3 reads CASSLGTSGSTDTQYF. The CDR3 bases are TGTGCCAGCAGCTTAGGGACTAGCGGTAGCACAGATACGCAGTATTTT.

Only one count was recorded for this clone. This rearrangement joins TRBV2 to TRBJ2-7; TRBD2 matches at 7 bases. CDR1 is SNHLY and CDR2 is FYNNEI in the germline V gene. Germline trimming cut 7 bases from V and 0 bases from J; bases unmatched to any gene: 9. The CDR3 runs to 15 residues. The CDR3 sequence is CASKRSGLDSYEQYF. The CDR3 DNA follows: TGTGCCAGCAAACGCTCCGGACTAGACTCCTACGAGCAGTACTTC.

The J gene is TRBJ2-2, the V gene TRBV28; D is perhaps TRBD2 (7 bases). From germline, CDR1 is MDHEN and CDR2 SYDVKM. V was cut by 8 bases and J by 4 bases, with 20 bases left in between. This CDR3 has 16 amino acids. DNA for the CDR3: TGTGCCAGCTTCATTTACTTGGGAGGGGGCACCGGGGAGCTGTTTTTT. Protein sequence: CASFIYLGGGTGELFF. The variable domain in full, completed from reference TRBV28 and TRBJ2-2, reads DVKVTQSSRYLVKRTGEKVFLECVQDMDHENMFWYRQDPGLGLRLIYFSYDVKMKEKGDIPEGYSVSREKKERFSLILESASTNQTSMYLCASFIYLGGGTGELFFGEGSRLTVL.

The V and J genes are TRBV7-2 and TRBJ1-2; 9 nucleotides line up with TRBD1. This CDR3 is 14 amino acids long. Trimming took 1 base from V and 5 from J; bases not matched to a gene: 2. Germline assignment: CDR1 SGHTA and CDR2 FQGNSA. This chain's CDR3 is CASSLGGTGYGYTF. In DNA form, the CDR3 reads TGTGCCAGCAGCTTAGGTGGGACAGGGTATGGCTACACCTTC.

The CDR3 bases are TGTGCCAGCAGCCACAGCCGGGGGGGCCAGAACACCGGGGAGCTGTTTTTT. It is translated as CASSHSRGGQNTGELFF. The chain employs TRBV4-2 and TRBJ2-2; TRBD2 matches 8 bases. This CDR3 has 17 residues. CDR1 LGHNA and CDR2 YNFKEQ come from the germline V gene. The ends lost 3 bases at V and 1 base at J; junction bases unmatched: 7.

J is TRBJ1-1 and V is TRBV21-1; TRBD1 reflects the table's D call only, with no check against the DNA. TRBV21-1 is shown as a pseudogene. CDR3 length: 13 amino acids. The CDR3 reads CASTRTAITEAFF. CDR3 DNA sequence: TGTGCCAGCACCCGGACAGCTATCACTGAAGCTTTCTTT.

The chain employs TRBV7-2 and TRBJ1-2; D unclear. This CDR3 region has 13 residues. Germline V CDR1 and CDR2: SGHTA, FQGNSA. Trimming stripped 2 bases from V and 8 bases from J, with 12 bases between. DNA of the CDR3: TGTGCCAGCAGCTTACCCGGAGGAGGGGGCTACACCTTC. Translated, it gives CASSLPGGGGYTF.

This sequence joins TRBV11-3 and TRBJ1-2, with 10 bases identical to TRBD1. Looked up from germline, CDR1 is SGHNT and CDR2 is YENEEA. The CDR3 consists of 13 residues. J lost 7 bases, V lost 5 bases, and 4 bases had no gene match. The CDR3 bases are TGTGCCAGCAGCGACAGGGGGCTTAGTGGCTACACCTTC. Its translation is CASSDRGLSGYTF.

The chain joins TRBV6-2 or TRBV6-3 to TRBJ1-5; 10 bases align to TRBD1. This CDR3 region has 17 residues. Trimming removed 2 bases from V and 7 bases from J; junction bases left unmatched: 11. Germline-derived CDR1 and CDR2 are MNHEY and SVGEGT. CDR3 nucleotide sequence: TGTGCCAGCAGTTACCAACCGGGACAGGGGATCAACCAGCCCCAGCATTTT. This codes for CASSYQPGQGINQPQHF.

The CDR3 DNA reads TGTGCCAGCAGCTTAGCGCGCAGAGGGACTGAAGCTTTCTTT. This encodes CASSLARRGTEAFF. The chain uses TRBV7-2 and TRBJ1-1; D unclear. This CDR3 is built from 14 residues. V lost 0 bases and J lost 5, with 10 bases in between. Germline values: CDR1 SGHTA, CDR2 FQGNSA. Variable domain in full (rest from reference TRBV7-2 and TRBJ1-1): GAGVSQSPSNKVTEKGKDVELRCDPISGHTALYWYRQSLGQGLEFLIYFQGNSAPDKSGLPSDRFSAERTGGSVSTLTIQRTQQEDSAVYLCASSLARRGTEAFFGQGTRLTVV.

The J gene is TRBJ1-1, the V gene TRBV3-1 (or the pseudogene TRBV3-2); a weak D match, TRBD1 (5 bases). Germline V CDR1 and CDR2: LGHDT, YNNKEL (reference sequence). Trimming pared 5 bases from V and 11 bases from J, leaving 21 bases between. CDR3 length: 14 residues. The CDR3 region has the DNA TGTGCCAGCAGCACCTTGGGGGGGGACGCGGCGGCTTTCTTT. It codes for CASSTLGGDAAAFF.

The V call is TRBV3-1 (or the pseudogene TRBV3-2), the J call TRBJ1-2; tentatively, D is TRBD1 (5 bases). The V end lost 4 bases, the J end lost 8 bases, and 11 bases lay between the germline ends. Germline CDR1 LGHDT, CDR2 YNNKEL (reference sequence). There are 12 residues in the CDR3. For the CDR3, the DNA is TGTGCCAGCAGCCCAGGCGGGGCGGGCTACACCTTC. Amino acids: CASSPGGAGYTF.